Listed here are 25 T cell receptor beta chains from one sample, sequenced in a study of cytomegalovirus exposure and HLA in healthy donors. The PCR used 60 Vbeta and 13 Jbeta primers. Assay: immunoSEQ multiplex PCR; the TCRdb copy retains only in-frame clones and omits some. Of roughly 120,000 clones in the sample, approximately 85% were seen once. Material for sequencing was PBMCs. These receptors were obtained from a male donor in good health and CMV-seropositive.

This chain connects TRBV18 to TRBJ1-2, with TRBD1 identical over 8 bases. Germline CDR1 KGHSH, CDR2 LQKENI. The CDR3 length is 15 residues. Trimming cost V 1 base and J 3 bases; bases outside gene matches: 4. The CDR3 is CASSPLPTGDYGYTF. CDR3 nucleotides: TGTGCCAGCTCACCACTCCCGACAGGGGACTATGGCTACACCTTC.

The rearrangement links TRBV13 to TRBJ1-3; D is undetermined. Germline values: CDR1 PRHDT, CDR2 FYEKMQ (reference sequence). V shed 3 bases and J shed 4 bases, with 16 bases lying between them. This CDR3 has 16 residues. DNA for the CDR3: TGTGCCAGCAGCTTCTGGGCCCTCTTCCCCGGAAACACCATATATTTT. It yields the protein CASSFWALFPGNTIYF.

The rearrangement links TRBV7-3 to TRBJ2-2; 8 bases are a match to TRBD2. CDR3 length equals 19 residues. With V trimmed by 2 bases and J by 0 bases, 11 bases remained unmatched. Germline V gene lookup returns CDR1 SGHTA and CDR2 FQGTGA. The CDR3 DNA reads TGTGCCAGCAGCTTACTGCCGGGAGGGCCAACCGCGAACACCGGGGAGCTGTTTTTT. This encodes CASSLLPGGPTANTGELFF.

This chain connects TRBV7-8 to TRBJ2-3; no clear D. V was shortened by 4 bases and J by 2 bases, with 4 bases between the two germline ends. This CDR3 is 12 amino acids long. The germline V gene has CDR1 SGHVS and CDR2 FQNEAQ. The CDR3 DNA sequence: TGTGCCAGCAGCTCCAACACAGATACGCAGTATTTT. It codes for CASSSNTDTQYF.

The gene calls are TRBV7-2 and TRBJ2-1; 9 nucleotides line up with TRBD2. CDR3 length: 15 amino acids. Germline trimming cut 7 bases from V and 5 bases from J; bases unmatched to any gene: 9. CDR1 and CDR2 from the germline V gene are SGHTA and FQGNSA. CDR3 region: CASTPGTSTNNEQFF. The CDR3 DNA follows: TGTGCCAGCACGCCCGGGACTAGCACTAACAATGAGCAGTTCTTC.

This chain uses TRBV30 with TRBJ2-1, with a tentative D call TRBD2 (5 bases). V was cut by 0 bases and J by 15 bases, with 15 bases left in between. The CDR3 contains 12 residues. Germline CDR1 reads GTSNPN; CDR2 reads SVGIG (reference sequence). In DNA form, the CDR3 reads TGTGCCTGGAGTGTCGACTTGCGCGGAGGGTTCTTC. Translated: CAWSVDLRGGFF.

The CDR3 is CASTSRARGEKGEAFF. Written as DNA, the CDR3 is TGTGCCAGCACCTCCCGGGCCAGGGGGGAGAAGGGAGAAGCTTTCTTT. This chain uses TRBV28 with TRBJ1-1, with 7 positions matching TRBD1. CDR3 length: 16 residues. The germline V gene encodes CDR1 MDHEN and CDR2 SYDVKM. The junction had 19 bases not matched to a gene; V was cut back by 7 bases and J by 8 bases.

The chain joins TRBV5-4 to TRBJ2-5; D is unresolved. The germline CDR1 and CDR2 sequences are SGHNT and YYREEE (reference sequence). Trimming took off 2 bases at V and 2 bases at J, with 10 bases between the two ends. This CDR3 is 14 amino acids long. The CDR3 nucleotides read TGTGCCAGCAGCTTTCACAGTGCTCAAGAGACCCAGTACTTC. It yields the protein CASSFHSAQETQYF.

The count of this clone is one. The chain joins TRBV14 to TRBJ2-4, with a weak D call TRBD2 (5 bases). The germline V gene encodes CDR1 SGHDN and CDR2 FVKESK. The CDR3 contains 16 residues. Trimming removed 1 base from V and 1 base from J, with 11 bases in between. The CDR3 DNA reads TGTGCCAGCAGCCAAGGCCGGACTGTGGCCAAAAACATTCAGTACTTC. Translated, it gives CASSQGRTVAKNIQYF. Full variable domain (missing parts from reference TRBV14 and TRBJ2-4): EAGVTQFPSHSVIEKGQTVTLRCDPISGHDNLYWYRRVMGKEIKFLLHFVKESKQDESGMPNNRFLAERTGGTYSTLKVQPAELEDSGVYFCASSQGRTVAKNIQYFGAGTRLSVL.

J is TRBJ2-5 and V is TRBV5-1, with D perhaps TRBD1 (5 bases). The CDR3 loop spans 13 amino acids. Germline CDR1 is SGHRS and CDR2 is YFSETQ. The germline V and J ends were trimmed by 6 bases and 2 bases, with 11 bases remaining between them. The CDR3 protein is CASNVDSQETQYF. As DNA, the CDR3 is TGCGCCAGCAACGTAGACAGTCAAGAGACCCAGTACTTC.

This clone was observed a handful of times. The chain combines TRBV2 with TRBJ2-7, with D possibly matching TRBD2 (6 bases). CDR1 SNHLY and CDR2 FYNNEI come from the germline V gene. Trimming shortened V by 7 bases and J by 3 bases, and 19 bases separated the two germline ends. The CDR3 contains 15 residues. For the CDR3, the DNA is TGTGCCAGCATGAGAGAGAATAGCGGTGTCTACGAGCAGTACTTC. Translated: CASMRENSGVYEQYF.

The chain's CDR3 is CASSIVGSGAHNEQFF. The CDR3 DNA reads TGTGCCAGTAGTATAGTTGGTAGCGGGGCCCACAATGAGCAGTTCTTC. The chain carries TRBV19 and TRBJ2-1, with 8 bases matching TRBD2. The CDR3 extends over 16 amino acids. V shed 1 base and J 5 bases; nucleotides not matched to a gene: 7. Germline V CDR1 and CDR2: LNHDA, SQIVND (reference sequence).

Of note for this clone: In the same sample, other DNA sequences code for this CDR3. The chain is built from TRBV28 and TRBJ2-2; the match to TRBD1 covers 8 bases. Looked up from germline, CDR1 is MDHEN and CDR2 is SYDVKM. This CDR3 contains 16 residues. With V trimmed by 6 bases and J by 3 bases, 9 bases remained unmatched. In DNA, the CDR3 is TGTGCCAGCAGGCTGACCGCAGGGGGCTACACCGGGGAGCTGTTTTTT. This encodes CASRLTAGGYTGELFF.

This chain connects TRBV18 to TRBJ2-7; no clear D. The CDR3 is made up of 12 amino acids. Germline assignment: CDR1 KGHSH and CDR2 LQKENI. The V gene lost 3 bases and the J gene lost 5 bases, with 8 bases spanning the gap. DNA of the CDR3: TGTGCCAGCTCACCTATGAGCGACGAGCAGTACTTC. It is translated as CASSPMSDEQYF.

V gene TRBV5-1 combines with J gene TRBJ2-3; TRBD2 matches at 10 bases. J gave up 0 bases and V 3 bases, and 7 bases lay outside the gene matches. The CDR3 is 17 amino acids. CDR1 and CDR2 (germline): SGHRS, YFSETQ. In DNA form, the CDR3 reads TGCGCCAGCAGCTCGGGGGCTAGCGGGGGTAGCACAGATACGCAGTATTTT. Protein sequence: CASSSGASGGSTDTQYF.

This rearrangement joins TRBV7-8 to TRBJ2-3; TRBD2 agrees at 8 bases. The CDR3 has 16 residues. V lost 5 bases to trimming and J lost 5 bases; unmatched junction nucleotides: 12. Per germline, CDR1 SGHVS and CDR2 FQNEAQ. The CDR3 sequence: CASSPLATSVIDTQYF. Here the CDR3 DNA reads TGTGCCAGCAGCCCCCTGGCGACTAGCGTGATAGATACGCAGTATTTT. Supplemented by reference TRBV7-8 and TRBJ2-3, the full variable domain reads GAGVSQSPRYKVAKRGQDVALRCDPISGHVSLFWYQQALGQGPEFLTYFQNEAQLDKSGLPSDRFFAERPEGSVSTLKIQRTQQEDSAVYLCASSPLATSVIDTQYFGPGTRLTVL.

As concerns this clone: Mismatch with germline at one junction end may stem from a read error. The chain couples TRBV6-5 to TRBJ2-2; D not resolved. This CDR3 contains 12 residues. Germline V gene data show CDR1 as MNHEY and CDR2 as SVGAGI. The CDR3 DNA follows: TGTGCCGGCAGTTCAATGACCGGGGAGCTGTTTTTT. This gives the protein CAGSSMTGELFF.

The chain couples TRBV29-1 to TRBJ2-5, with 9 bases fitting TRBD1. Germline V gene lookup returns CDR1 SQVTM and CDR2 ANQGSEA. This CDR3 has 14 amino acids. V shed 6 bases, J shed 3 bases, and the junction held 8 bases outside the gene matches. The CDR3 region is CSVDRGLAEETQYF. For the CDR3, the DNA is TGCAGCGTGGACAGGGGCCTTGCGGAAGAGACCCAGTACTTC.

Turning to this clone: Different DNA sequences within this sample yield the same CDR3. This chain joins TRBV5-6 and TRBJ2-3, with 10 bases fitting TRBD2. Losses at the gene ends were 0 bases for V and 4 bases for J; bases not matched to a gene: 11. This CDR3 has 18 residues. Germline lookup yields CDR1 SGHDT and CDR2 YYEEEE. The DNA of the CDR3 is TGTGCCAGCAGCTTGGCCTCTCTAGCGGGGGCCCCTTCAGATACGCAGTATTTT. The encoded protein is CASSLASLAGAPSDTQYF.

The chain links TRBV2 to TRBJ2-1; 11 bases map to TRBD2. The CDR3 covers 15 residues. Germline V gene sequence: CDR1 SNHLY, CDR2 FYNNEI. V shed 5 bases, J shed 6 bases, and the junction held 6 bases outside the gene matches. The CDR3 nucleotides read TGTGCCAGCAGTCCTACTAGCGGGAGTGGCAATGAGCAGTTCTTC. Residues: CASSPTSGSGNEQFF.

This sequence joins TRBV9 and TRBJ2-1; TRBD2 aligns across 12 bases. The CDR3 totals 17 residues. V was pared by 2 bases and J by 3 bases, with 6 bases of the junction left unmatched. Germline lookup yields CDR1 SGDLS and CDR2 YYNGEE. The CDR3 spells CASSVGLAGFFYNEQFF. The CDR3 DNA reads as TGTGCCAGCAGCGTTGGACTAGCGGGGTTTTTCTACAATGAGCAGTTCTTC.

The chain carries TRBV11-3 and TRBJ2-7; D uncertain. The V gene's germline CDR1 is SGHNT and CDR2 YENEEA. The CDR3 contains 14 residues. V was trimmed by 1 base and J by 0 bases, leaving 7 bases between them. CDR3 coding DNA: TGTGCCAGCAGCTTAGGGGCAGCCTCCTACGAGCAGTACTTC. Amino acid sequence: CASSLGAASYEQYF. Drawing the rest from reference TRBV11-3 and TRBJ2-7, the complete variable domain is EAGVVQSPRYKIIEKKQPVAFWCNPISGHNTLYWYLQNLGQGPELLIRYENEEAVDDSQLPKDRFSAERLKGVDSTLKIQPAELGDSAVYLCASSLGAASYEQYFGPGTRLTVT.

V and J are TRBV7-9 and TRBJ2-7; 7 nucleotides match TRBD1. From germline, CDR1 is SEHNR and CDR2 FQNEAQ (reference sequence). The CDR3 is made up of 14 amino acids. Germline trimming cut 5 bases from V and 4 bases from J; bases unmatched to any gene: 8. The CDR3 spells CASSPSGTVYEQYF. CDR3 bases: TGTGCCAGCAGCCCATCCGGGACAGTGTACGAGCAGTACTTC.

This clone occurred a few times. The chain employs TRBV7-2 and TRBJ2-1; no firm D call. The V and J ends lost 0 bases and 2 bases respectively, with 5 bases between them. The CDR3 totals 14 residues. CDR1 is SGHTA and CDR2 is FQGNSA in the germline V gene. The CDR3 spells CASSLAAPYNEQFF. The DNA for the CDR3 is TGTGCCAGCAGCTTAGCCGCGCCCTACAATGAGCAGTTCTTC. The full variable domain, with the rest looked up from reference TRBV7-2 and TRBJ2-1, is GAGVSQSPSNKVTEKGKDVELRCDPISGHTALYWYRQSLGQGLEFLIYFQGNSAPDKSGLPSDRFSAERTGGSVSTLTIQRTQQEDSAVYLCASSLAAPYNEQFFGPGTRLTVL.

This sequence joins TRBV9 and TRBJ1-1; D is possibly TRBD1 (5 bases). Trimming removed 3 bases from V and 2 bases from J, with 14 bases in between. CDR1 SGDLS and CDR2 YYNGEE come from the germline V gene. The CDR3 spans 15 residues. CDR3 region: CASSATTEINTEAFF. The CDR3 region has the DNA TGTGCCAGCAGCGCAACGACAGAGATCAACACTGAAGCTTTCTTT.